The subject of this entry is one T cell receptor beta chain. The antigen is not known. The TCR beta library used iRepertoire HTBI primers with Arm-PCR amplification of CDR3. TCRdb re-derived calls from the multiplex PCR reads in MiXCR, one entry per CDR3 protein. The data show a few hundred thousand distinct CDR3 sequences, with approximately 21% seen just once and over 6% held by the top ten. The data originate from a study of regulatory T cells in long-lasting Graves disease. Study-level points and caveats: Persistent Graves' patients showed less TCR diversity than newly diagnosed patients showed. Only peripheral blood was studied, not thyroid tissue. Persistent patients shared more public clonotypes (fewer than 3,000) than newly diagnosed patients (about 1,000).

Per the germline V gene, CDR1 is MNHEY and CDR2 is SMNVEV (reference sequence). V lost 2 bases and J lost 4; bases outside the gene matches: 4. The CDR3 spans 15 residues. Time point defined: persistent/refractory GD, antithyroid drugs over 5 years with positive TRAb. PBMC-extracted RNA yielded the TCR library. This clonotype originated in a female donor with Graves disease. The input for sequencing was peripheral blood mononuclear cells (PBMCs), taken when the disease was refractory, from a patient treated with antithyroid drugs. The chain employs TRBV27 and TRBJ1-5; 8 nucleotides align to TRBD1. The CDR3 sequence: CASSLSQGANQPQHF. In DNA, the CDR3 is TGTGCCAGCAGTTTAAGCCAGGGGGCTAATCAGCCCCAGCATTTT.